This T cell receptor beta chain was identified during a study of long-term antiretroviral therapy in people with HIV. The immunoSEQ assay was v3.0, run at survey level. The data were produced by immunoSEQ multiplex PCR, yet TCRdb's version contains in-frame clones alone and is incomplete. The top ten hold over 10% of the sample, which has tens of thousands of clones, around 90% seen once. Trimming pared 0 bases from V and 7 bases from J, leaving 4 bases between. The CDR3 runs to 12 residues. The germline V gene encodes CDR1 SGHDT and CDR2 YYEEEE. This sequence was found in a man aged 18 to 35 with HIV. Specimen: unsorted PBMCs, collected 1.1 years after starting antiretroviral therapy. The chain couples TRBV5-6 to TRBJ1-4; D is unclear. In DNA, the CDR3 is TGTGCCAGCAGCTTGGGGGTTGAAAAACTGTTTTTT. This translates into CASSLGVEKLFF.